The entry that follows covers one T cell receptor (beta chain) sequence. Measured with immunoSEQ multiplex PCR; TCRdb has only the in-frame clones, and not every one. The sample consists of approximately 760,000 clones, approximately 85% of them appearing once. These data are taken from a study of shared T cell receptors in the human thymus. The V segment lost 5 bases and the J segment 7 bases; nucleotides outside the gene matches: 17. The CDR3 covers 16 residues. The germline V gene has CDR1 SGHRS and CDR2 YFSETQ. These data were also reused for a study on human thymus T cells. That work adds: All donors were healthy Finnish infants who were undergoing corrective surgery to treat congenital heart defects. Thymic material originated from resections removed in the course of corrective heart surgery. Thymic and blood repertoires seemed to favor certain V and J genes. Related studies found that unrelated individuals share highly overlapping thymic repertoires.

This TCR came from a girl less than two years old with a congenital heart defect. Sequencing was carried out using thymocytes. The chain is built from TRBV5-1 and TRBJ1-2, with 7 bases fitting TRBD1. The CDR3 region is CASSPLQGNSMGGYTF. CDR3 DNA: TGCGCCAGCAGTCCACTACAGGGGAATAGCATGGGTGGCTACACCTTC.